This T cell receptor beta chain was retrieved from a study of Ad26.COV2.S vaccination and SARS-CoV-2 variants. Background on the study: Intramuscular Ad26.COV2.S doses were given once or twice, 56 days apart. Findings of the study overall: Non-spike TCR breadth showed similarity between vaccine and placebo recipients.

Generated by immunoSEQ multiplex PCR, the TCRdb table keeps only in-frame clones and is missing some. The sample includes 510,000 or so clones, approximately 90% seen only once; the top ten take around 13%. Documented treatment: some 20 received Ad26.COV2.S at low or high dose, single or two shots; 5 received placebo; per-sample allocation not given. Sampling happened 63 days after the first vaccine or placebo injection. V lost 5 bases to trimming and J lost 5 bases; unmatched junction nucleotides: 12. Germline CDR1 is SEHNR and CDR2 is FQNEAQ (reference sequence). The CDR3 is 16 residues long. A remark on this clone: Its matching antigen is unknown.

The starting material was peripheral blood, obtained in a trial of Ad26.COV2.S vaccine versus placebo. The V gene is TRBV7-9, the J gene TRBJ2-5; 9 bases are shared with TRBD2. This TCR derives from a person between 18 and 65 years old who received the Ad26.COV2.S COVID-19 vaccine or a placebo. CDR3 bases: TGTGCCAGCAGCCTTGCTGGGCTAGCGGGGCGGGAGACCCAGTACTTC. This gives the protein CASSLAGLAGRETQYF.